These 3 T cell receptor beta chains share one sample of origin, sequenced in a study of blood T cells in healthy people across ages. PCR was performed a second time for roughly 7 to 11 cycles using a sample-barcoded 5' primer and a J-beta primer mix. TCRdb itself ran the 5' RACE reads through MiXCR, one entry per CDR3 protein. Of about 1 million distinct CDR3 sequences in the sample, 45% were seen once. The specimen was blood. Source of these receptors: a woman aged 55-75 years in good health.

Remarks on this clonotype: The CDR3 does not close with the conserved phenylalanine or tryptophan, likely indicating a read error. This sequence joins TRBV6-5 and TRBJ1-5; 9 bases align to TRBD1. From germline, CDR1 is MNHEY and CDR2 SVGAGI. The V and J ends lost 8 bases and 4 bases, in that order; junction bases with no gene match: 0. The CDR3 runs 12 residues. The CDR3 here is CASGTGNQPQHL. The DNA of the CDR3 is TGTGCCAGCGGGACAGGGAATCAGCCCCAGCATTTG.

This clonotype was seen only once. The CDR3 DNA follows: TGCAGTGCTAGAGATCCCCTCACTTCGACCCAGTACTTC. Amino acid sequence: CSARDPLTSTQYF. V and J are TRBV20-1 and TRBJ2-5; no firm D call. The CDR3 is 13 amino acids. Germline CDR1 reads DFQATT; CDR2 reads SNEGSKA (reference sequence). Trimming shortened V by 0 bases and J by 7 bases, and 12 bases separated the two germline ends.

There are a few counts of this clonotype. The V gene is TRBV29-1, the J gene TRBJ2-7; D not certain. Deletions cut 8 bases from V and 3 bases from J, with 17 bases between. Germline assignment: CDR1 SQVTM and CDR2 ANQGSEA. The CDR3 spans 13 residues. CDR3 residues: CSPRVGCCYEQYF. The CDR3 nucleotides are TGCAGCCCTAGGGTGGGTTGTTGCTACGAGCAGTACTTC.